This T cell receptor (beta chain) was captured by sequencing in a study of CD8+CD57+ T cells in acquired aplastic anemia. V was trimmed by 5 bases and J by 4 bases, leaving 14 bases between them. This CDR3 has 14 residues. Germline values: CDR1 DFQATT, CDR2 SNEGSKA (reference sequence). Profiling that covered TCR beta VDJ and CDR3 relied on genomic DNA as its template. TCRdb re-called the reads through MiXCR, storing one row per CDR3 protein. Here the sample spans roughly 180,000 distinct CDR3 sequences, about 60% being singletons. In patients chosen for sequencing, flow cytometry had shown CD8+CD57+ cell expansion. This clonotype was found once.

The sequence was collected from a human donor with aplastic anemia. Sample: sorted CD4+, CD8+, or CD8+CD57+ T cells (not recorded which) from PBMCs. The chain has TRBV20-1 and TRBJ2-2, with no clear D. The CDR3 region is CSAYTKITTGELFF. As DNA, the CDR3 is TGCAGTGCTTACACAAAGATAACCACCGGGGAGCTGTTTTTT.